The clone carrying this T cell receptor (beta chain) was counted ten times or more. Its matching antigen is unknown. This entry is derived from a study of HIV-infected patients and healthy controls. Overall study results and limits: The seeming recovery of the Gini index after therapy in HIV-infected patients vanished in size-matched data.

No cell fractionation was done, so the repertoire covers all unsorted peripheral blood T cells. RNA came from 2 to 3 ml of peripheral blood. 450 to 600 ng RNA was reverse transcribed with alpha and beta constant-region primers. Separate chain-specific third strand synthesis with multiplexing indices produced the alpha and beta libraries. Each molecule carried a 12-nucleotide identifier made of two joined random hexamers added before amplification. MiXCR was run by TCRdb on the 5' RACE reads, yielding one entry per CDR3 protein. The sample includes under 10,000 distinct CDR3 sequences, about 5.9% seen only once; the top ten take about 20%. The sequence was obtained from an adult with HIV infection. The source material was blood, sampled before antiretroviral therapy.

The CDR3 coding sequence is TGCAGTGCCCGACAGGGGGCGAACACTGAAGCTTTCTTT. It translates to CSARQGANTEAFF. This sequence joins TRBV20-1 and TRBJ1-1; 10 nucleotides match TRBD1. V was pared by 6 bases and J by 1 base, with 2 bases of the junction left unmatched. The germline V gene encodes CDR1 DFQATT and CDR2 SNEGSKA (reference sequence). This CDR3 is built from 13 residues.